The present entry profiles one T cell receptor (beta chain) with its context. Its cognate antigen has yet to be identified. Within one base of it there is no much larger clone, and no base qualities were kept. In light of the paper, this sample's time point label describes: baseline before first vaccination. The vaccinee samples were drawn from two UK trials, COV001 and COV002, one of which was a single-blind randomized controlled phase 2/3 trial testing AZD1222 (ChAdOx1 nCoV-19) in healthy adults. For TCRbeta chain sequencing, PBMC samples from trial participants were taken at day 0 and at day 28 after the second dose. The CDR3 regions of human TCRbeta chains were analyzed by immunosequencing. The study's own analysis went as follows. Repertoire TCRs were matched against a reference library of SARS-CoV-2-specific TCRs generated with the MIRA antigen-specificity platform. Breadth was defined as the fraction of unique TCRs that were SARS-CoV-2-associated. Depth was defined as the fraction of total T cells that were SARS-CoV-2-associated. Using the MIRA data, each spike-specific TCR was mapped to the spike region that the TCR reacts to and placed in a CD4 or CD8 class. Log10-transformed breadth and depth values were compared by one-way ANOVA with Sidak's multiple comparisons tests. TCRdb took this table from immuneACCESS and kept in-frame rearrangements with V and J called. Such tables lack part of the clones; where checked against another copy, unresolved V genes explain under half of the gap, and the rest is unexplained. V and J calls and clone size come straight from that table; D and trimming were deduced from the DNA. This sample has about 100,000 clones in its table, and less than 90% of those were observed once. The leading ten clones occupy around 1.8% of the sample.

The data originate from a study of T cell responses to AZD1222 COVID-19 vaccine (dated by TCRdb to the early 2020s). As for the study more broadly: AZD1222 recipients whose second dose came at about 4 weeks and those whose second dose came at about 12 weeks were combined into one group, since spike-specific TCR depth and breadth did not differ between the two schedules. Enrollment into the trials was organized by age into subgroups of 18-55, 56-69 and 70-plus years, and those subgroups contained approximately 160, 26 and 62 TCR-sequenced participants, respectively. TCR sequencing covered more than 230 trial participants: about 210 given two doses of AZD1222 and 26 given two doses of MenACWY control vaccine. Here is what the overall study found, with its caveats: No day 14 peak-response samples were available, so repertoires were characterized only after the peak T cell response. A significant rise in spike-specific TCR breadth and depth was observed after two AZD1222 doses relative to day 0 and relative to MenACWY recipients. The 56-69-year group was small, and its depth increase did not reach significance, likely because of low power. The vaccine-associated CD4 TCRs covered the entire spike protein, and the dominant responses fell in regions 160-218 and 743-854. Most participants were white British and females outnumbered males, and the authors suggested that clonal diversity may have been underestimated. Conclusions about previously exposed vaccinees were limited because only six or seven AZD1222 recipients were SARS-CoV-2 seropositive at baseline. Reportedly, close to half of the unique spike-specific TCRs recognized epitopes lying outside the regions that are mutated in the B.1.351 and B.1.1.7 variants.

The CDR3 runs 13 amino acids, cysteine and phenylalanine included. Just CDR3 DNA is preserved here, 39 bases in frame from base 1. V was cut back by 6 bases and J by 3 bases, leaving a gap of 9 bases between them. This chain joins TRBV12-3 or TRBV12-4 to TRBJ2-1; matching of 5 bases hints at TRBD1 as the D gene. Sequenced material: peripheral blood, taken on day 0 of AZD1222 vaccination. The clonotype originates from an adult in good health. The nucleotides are TGTGCCAGCAGATTCGACAGCTACAATGAGCAGTTCTTC. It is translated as CASRFDSYNEQFF.